The subject of this entry is one TCR beta chain. The length of the CDR3 is 14 residues. Trimming removed 4 bases from V and 6 bases from J, with 15 bases in between. From germline, CDR1 is SGDLS and CDR2 YYNGEE. This entry comes from a study of shared clonotypes between healthy human individuals. Donors had no recently reported acute infections or vaccinations and were HIV-negative. All donors were Caucasian adults living in Nashville, Tennessee. Some clones are missing from TCRdb's copy, which holds only in-frame ones; the method was immunoSEQ multiplex PCR. This sample yields approximately 470,000 clones, of which 78% are seen a single time; approximately 12% belongs to the top ten.

The sequencing input was PBMCs. The genes are TRBV9 and TRBJ2-3, with unresolved D. The receptor comes from a woman in her 40s in good health. Some clones in this sample may be carry-over from other donors' samples. CDR3 sequence: CASSPTPVGDTQYF. CDR3 DNA: TGTGCCAGCAGCCCAACCCCGGTCGGGGATACGCAGTATTTT.